This T cell receptor beta chain was observed in a study of PD-L1 blockade in urothelial cancer. Looking at the study overall: Male sex and bladder-origin urothelial cancer characterized most of the roughly 29 patients. Investigators checked blood 3 weeks (second dose) and 6 weeks after treatment start. Broader study findings: Pretreatment clonality of the blood TCR repertoire below the median was predictive of superior survival.

Time point described: pretreatment peripheral blood. Trimming cost V 7 bases and J 2 bases, with 12 bases left between them. Per the germline V gene, CDR1 is SGHNT and CDR2 is YENEEA. The CDR3 covers 13 residues. With regard to this clone: Its matching antigen is unknown.

Profiled with immunoSEQ multiplex PCR; TCRdb holds only in-frame clones, not every one. Of about 63,000 clones listed, 80% to 90% are singletons. The receptor comes from an older man with urothelial cancer. This specimen consisted of PBMCs, obtained around atezolizumab (anti-PD-L1) treatment. V is TRBV11-3 and J is TRBJ2-7; no clear D. CDR3 region: CASKSPRTYEQYF. The CDR3 DNA follows: TGTGCCAGCAAGAGCCCGAGGACCTACGAGCAGTACTTC.